The 27 T cell receptor beta chains reported below all come from one sample, sequenced in a study of cytomegalovirus exposure and HLA in healthy donors. PCR used 60 Vbeta primers and 13 Jbeta primers. Assay: immunoSEQ multiplex PCR; the TCRdb copy retains only in-frame clones and omits some. The sample has 120,000 to 150,000 clones, approximately 80% seen once; the top ten hold 4.5% to 6.5%. The sample comprised PBMCs. These receptors originate from a male donor in good health and CMV-seronegative.

The gene calls are TRBV5-4 and TRBJ2-2; TRBD2 is a possible D gene (6 bases). V was shortened by 5 bases and J by 4 bases, with 24 bases between the two germline ends. Per germline, CDR1 SGHNT and CDR2 YYREEE (reference sequence). The CDR3 has 18 residues. CDR3 DNA: TGTGCCAGCAGACCTGGGGGACTCTCCTTCTCGGGCACCGGGGAGCTGTTTTTT. Amino acids: CASRPGGLSFSGTGELFF.

The gene calls are TRBV5-6 and TRBJ2-7; tentative D call: TRBD2 (6 bases). This CDR3 is built from 15 residues. The germline V gene encodes CDR1 SGHDT and CDR2 YYEEEE. V lost 1 base and J 0 bases, leaving 11 bases between the germline ends. The CDR3 coding sequence is TGTGCCAGCAGCTTGTTGGGGGGAGGCTCCTACGAGCAGTACTTC. It codes for CASSLLGGGSYEQYF. The full variable domain, with the rest looked up from reference TRBV5-6 and TRBJ2-7, is DAGVTQSPTHLIKTRGQQVTLRCSPKSGHDTVSWYQQALGQGPQFIFQYYEEEERQRGNFPDRFSGHQFPNYSSELNVNALLLGDSALYLCASSLLGGGSYEQYFGPGTRLTVT.

About this clone: This specimen includes other DNA sequences encoding the same CDR3. This chain connects TRBV9 to TRBJ2-5; 7 nucleotides line up with TRBD2. This CDR3 contains 15 residues. Germline values: CDR1 SGDLS, CDR2 YYNGEE. With V trimmed by 2 bases and J by 1 base, 5 bases remained unmatched. For the CDR3, the DNA is TGTGCCAGCAGCGTTGGGGGGAGGGGCCAAGAGACCCAGTACTTC. Protein product: CASSVGGRGQETQYF.

This sequence joins TRBV28 and TRBJ1-1; D not certain. CDR1 is MDHEN, CDR2 SYDVKM, per germline. This CDR3 contains 14 residues. Between the trimmed V and J ends, which lost 2 bases and 3 bases, there was a span of 10 bases. CDR3 in DNA: TGTGCCAGCAGTTTACGCGGGGAATACACTGAAGCTTTCTTT. Residues: CASSLRGEYTEAFF.

The gene calls are TRBV9 and TRBJ1-6; D ambiguous. CDR1 and CDR2 (germline): SGDLS, YYNGEE. The germline V and J ends were trimmed by 3 bases and 5 bases, with 3 bases remaining between them. The CDR3 is 12 amino acids. In DNA form, the CDR3 reads TGTGCCAGCAGCGATAATAATTCACCCCTCCACTTT. Encoded protein: CASSDNNSPLHF.

The V call is TRBV5-6, the J call TRBJ2-7, with unresolved D. Trimming cost V 3 bases and J 3 bases, with 4 bases left between them. Per the germline V gene, CDR1 is SGHDT and CDR2 is YYEEEE. The CDR3 loop spans 11 amino acids. The CDR3 DNA sequence: TGTGCCAGCAGCTCTTACTACGAGCAGTACTTC. Its translation is CASSSYYEQYF.

CDR3 in amino acids: CASTPAQGYSDTQYF. The CDR3 nucleotides read TGTGCCAGCACCCCGGCGCAGGGATACTCAGATACGCAGTATTTT. This chain uses TRBV28 with TRBJ2-3; D possibly corresponds to TRBD1 (5 bases). V was pared by 7 bases and J by 4 bases, with 18 bases between. In germline, CDR1 is MDHEN, CDR2 SYDVKM. The CDR3 runs to 15 residues.

In this sample, this clone turned up a few times. CDR3 in DNA: TGTGCCAGCAGTTTGTTGGGTCAGGACCAAGAGACCCAGTACTTC. The encoded protein is CASSLLGQDQETQYF. The chain joins TRBV27 to TRBJ2-5; D is unclear. Trimming removed 3 bases at V and 0 bases at J, with 11 bases between. CDR1 MNHEY and CDR2 SMNVEV come from the germline V gene (reference sequence). CDR3 length: 15 residues.

The rearrangement links TRBV11-2 to TRBJ1-1; 9 bases match TRBD1. The V gene end was trimmed by 1 base and the J gene end by 5 bases; junction bases not matched to a gene: 11. This CDR3 has 17 amino acids. Germline V gives CDR1 SGHAT, CDR2 FQNNGV. CDR3 nucleotide sequence: TGTGCCAGCAGCTTAGGAACAGGGGGCGCTTGGTCTACTGAAGCTTTCTTT. Its protein product is CASSLGTGGAWSTEAFF.

This clone was recorded a few times. The chain recombines TRBV14 with TRBJ1-2; D is unclear. V shed 1 base and J shed 3 bases, with 12 bases lying between them. CDR1 and CDR2 (germline): SGHDN, FVKESK. The CDR3 has 15 amino acids. In nucleotides, the CDR3 is TGTGCCAGCAGCCAAGGGCAGGCCCACGACTATGGCTACACCTTC. Amino acid sequence: CASSQGQAHDYGYTF.

This chain links TRBV5-1 with TRBJ1-2, with 11 bases lining up with TRBD1. Looked up from germline, CDR1 is SGHRS and CDR2 is YFSETQ. J was trimmed by 8 bases and V by 3 bases; bases with no gene match: 6. There are 14 residues in the CDR3. Here the CDR3 reads CASSSGQGAGGYTF. CDR3 bases: TGCGCCAGCAGCTCCGGACAGGGGGCTGGGGGCTACACCTTC.

The gene calls are TRBV7-9 and TRBJ2-2, with TRBD2 as a possible D gene (6 bases). With 5 bases removed from V and 6 bases from J, the gap between germline ends came to 16 bases. Per germline, CDR1 SEHNR and CDR2 FQNEAQ (reference sequence). CDR3 length: 15 amino acids. The CDR3 coding sequence is TGTGCCAGCAGCCCCCCCGGGAGACCAGCCGGGGAGCTGTTTTTT. The encoded protein is CASSPPGRPAGELFF.

This rearrangement joins TRBV11-2 to TRBJ1-2; D unclear. V was shortened by 4 bases and J by 3 bases, with 3 bases between the two germline ends. The V gene's germline CDR1 is SGHAT and CDR2 FQNNGV. The CDR3 is made up of 11 amino acids. CDR3 DNA: TGTGCCAGCAGCTACTACTATGGCTACACCTTC. Translated: CASSYYYGYTF.

The chain uses TRBV29-1 and TRBJ1-2; D is possibly TRBD1 (5 bases). Trimming stripped 7 bases from V and 1 base from J, with 19 bases between. Germline assignment: CDR1 SQVTM and CDR2 ANQGSEA. The CDR3 length is 15 residues. CDR3 in DNA: TGCAGCGCTACACCTCATACGACAGATAACTATGGCTACACCTTC. Translation: CSATPHTTDNYGYTF.

The V and J genes are TRBV6-5 and TRBJ1-1, with D tentatively TRBD1 (5 bases). The CDR3 is 15 amino acids. Germline CDR1 and CDR2: MNHEY and SVGAGI. V lost 7 bases to trimming and J lost 2 bases, with 17 bases between them. The DNA of the CDR3 is TGTGCCAGCAAATCGATGCTGGGGCCAAACACTGAAGCTTTCTTT. It yields the protein CASKSMLGPNTEAFF.

The genes are TRBV4-2 and TRBJ1-2; 8 bases map to TRBD1. The CDR3 has 15 amino acids. Germline V gene lookup returns CDR1 LGHNA and CDR2 YNFKEQ. J gave up 6 bases and V 2 bases, and 8 bases lay outside the gene matches. CDR3 bases: TGTGCCAGCAGCCAAAGCAGGGGGCGCTTTCATGGCTACACCTTC. This gives the protein CASSQSRGRFHGYTF.

In this sample, this clone turned up once. The genes are TRBV10-1 and TRBJ2-7; TRBD2 matches 7 bases. In germline, CDR1 is WNHNN, CDR2 SYGVQD (reference sequence). The CDR3 runs 14 residues. Trimming took 0 bases from V and 4 from J; bases not matched to a gene: 3. The CDR3 coding sequence is TGCGCCAGCAGTGAGTCCGGGGGGACTTACGAGCAGTACTTC. Its protein product is CASSESGGTYEQYF.

V gene TRBV5-4 combines with J gene TRBJ1-1, with TRBD1 as a possible D gene (6 bases). This CDR3 is 15 amino acids long. The V gene lost 0 bases and the J gene lost 1 base, with 10 bases spanning the gap. The germline CDR1 and CDR2 sequences are SGHNT and YYREEE (reference sequence). The CDR3 sequence: CASSLGQASNTEAFF. The CDR3 DNA reads as TGTGCCAGCAGCTTGGGACAGGCATCGAACACTGAAGCTTTCTTT.

The gene calls are TRBV4-3 and TRBJ1-4; 7 bases are a match to TRBD1. This CDR3 is built from 16 residues. Trimming cost V 4 bases and J 2 bases; bases outside gene matches: 7. In germline, CDR1 is LGHNA, CDR2 YSLEER. The CDR3 DNA reads TGCGCCAGCAGCCTCACAGGGGCGGCCACTAATGAAAAACTGTTTTTT. The encoded protein is CASSLTGAATNEKLFF.

This clone was observed a handful of times. The chain has TRBV2 and TRBJ1-1; D not certain. The CDR3 has 14 amino acids. Germline CDR1 is SNHLY and CDR2 is FYNNEI. Trimming shortened V by 2 bases and J by 3 bases, and 10 bases separated the two germline ends. CDR3 in DNA: TGTGCCAGCAGTGAAACGGGGAGGGACACTGAAGCTTTCTTT. Translated, it gives CASSETGRDTEAFF.

V and J are TRBV11-2 and TRBJ2-7, with D possibly being TRBD2 (5 bases). There are 14 residues in the CDR3. Per the germline V gene, CDR1 is SGHAT and CDR2 is FQNNGV. V was trimmed by 4 bases and J by 2 bases, leaving 12 bases between them. For the CDR3, the DNA is TGTGCCAGCAGCTCGGAGGACGGAACCTACGAGCAGTACTTC. It yields the protein CASSSEDGTYEQYF.

This chain connects TRBV2 to TRBJ2-5, with a weak D call TRBD1 (5 bases). The germline CDR1 and CDR2 sequences are SNHLY and FYNNEI. V lost 10 bases and J 4 bases, leaving 16 bases between the germline ends. The CDR3 runs 13 residues. As DNA, the CDR3 is TGTGCCACCAGCCGGCAGGGTGGAGAGACCCAGTACTTC. Protein sequence: CATSRQGGETQYF. Based on the CDR3 plus reference TRBV2 and TRBJ2-5, the full variable domain is EPEVTQTPSHQVTQMGQEVILRCVPISNHLYFYWYRQILGQKVEFLVSFYNNEISEKSEIFDDQFSVERPDGSNFTLKIRSTKLEDSAMYFCATSRQGGETQYFGPGTRLLVL.

The gene calls are TRBV4-3 and TRBJ1-2; no clear D. Trimming took 1 base from V and 8 from J, leaving 17 bases between them. CDR1 and CDR2 (germline): LGHNA, YSLEER. The CDR3 has 15 residues. The CDR3 here is CASSQGSGPLEGYTF. The CDR3 nucleotides are TGCGCCAGCAGCCAAGGGAGCGGGCCCTTAGAGGGCTACACCTTC.

The gene calls are TRBV15 and TRBJ2-5, with 7 bases lining up with TRBD2. V shed 0 bases, J shed 3 bases, and the junction held 4 bases outside the gene matches. The CDR3 has 15 amino acids. Germline lookup yields CDR1 LNHNV and CDR2 YYDKDF (reference sequence). The CDR3 region has the DNA TGTGCCACCAGCAGAGATCAGGGAGGGGAAGAGACCCAGTACTTC. Encoded protein: CATSRDQGGEETQYF.

The chain is built from TRBV10-1 and TRBJ2-5; 7 bases map to TRBD1. The J call may be mistaken, given a closer DNA end match to TRBJ2-7. Germline CDR1 is WNHNN and CDR2 is SYGVQD (reference sequence). The CDR3 totals 14 residues. This chain's CDR3 is CASSRDSLSYEQYF. The CDR3 DNA reads as TGCGCCAGCAGTCGGGACAGCCTCTCCTACGAGCAGTACTTC.

The chain uses TRBV18 and TRBJ1-1; D perhaps matches TRBD1 (5 bases). The CDR3 runs 15 residues. V was shortened by 1 base and J by 5 bases, with 14 bases between the two germline ends. Germline CDR1 and CDR2: KGHSH and LQKENI. DNA for the CDR3: TGTGCCAGCTCACCACTGGGAACAGGCATTACTGAAGCTTTCTTT. It is translated as CASSPLGTGITEAFF.

This rearrangement joins TRBV28 to TRBJ1-1; 8 bases line up with TRBD1. CDR1 MDHEN and CDR2 SYDVKM come from the germline V gene. This CDR3 contains 13 residues. J was trimmed by 3 bases and V by 10 bases; bases with no gene match: 7. CDR3 residues: CATRGLLDTEAFF. CDR3 in DNA: TGTGCCACCAGGGGGCTTCTCGACACTGAAGCTTTCTTT.